This TCR beta chain was found in a study of T-cell memory formation after mild COVID-19. Each CDR3 protein gets one entry after TCRdb re-called the 5' RACE reads with MiXCR. Among roughly 510,000 distinct CDR3 sequences listed, 15% to 20% were seen once. This CDR3 has 14 amino acids. Germline V lookup: CDR1 SGHVS, CDR2 FNYEAQ. Trimming took 1 base from V and 5 from J, leaving 11 bases between them. The TCR sequence derives from an adult woman who had mild COVID-19 (a few samples of this study predate the infection). Cell type and time point are not known. This sequence joins TRBV7-6 and TRBJ2-5, with D perhaps matching TRBD2 (7 bases). The sample comprised PBMCs or a T cell subset sorted from them (not recorded which). The CDR3 coding sequence is TGTGCCAGCAGCTTAGTGGGGGGGCTGGAGACCCAGTACTTC. Its protein is CASSLVGGLETQYF.